These T cell receptor beta chains were read from a single sample in a study of cytomegalovirus exposure and HLA in healthy donors. The data were produced by immunoSEQ multiplex PCR, yet TCRdb's version contains in-frame clones alone and is incomplete. The sample includes under 250,000 clones, around 85% of them seen just once. What was sequenced was PBMCs. The receptors derive from a middle-aged man in good health and CMV-seronegative. The CDR3 runs from the conserved cysteine through the conserved F or W. D genes are given only for firm matches. Not every row has a clone size; where given, it reads once, few, many or a size class.

v_call	j_call	clone_size	d_call	cdr3_nt	cdr3_aa
TRBV7-9	TRBJ2-1	.	TRBD2	TGTGCCAGCAGCTCTACTAGCGGGTACTACAATGAGCAGTTCTTC	CASSSTSGYYNEQFF
TRBV7-9	TRBJ2-2	.	.	TGTGCCAGCTCCCGGGGGACAGACACCGGGGAGCTGTTTTTT	CASSRGTDTGELFF
TRBV6-6	TRBJ2-7	.	TRBD2	TGTGCCAGCGGGCGGACTAGCGGTTACTACGAGCAGTACTTC	CASGRTSGYYEQYF
TRBV5-1	TRBJ2-1	.	TRBD2	TGCGCCAGCATGGCGGTGAAGGGTACCAAGCGGGAATTATGGGCCCACAATGAGCAGTTCTTC	CASMAVKGTKRELWAHNEQFF
TRBV19	TRBJ2-5	few	TRBD1	TGTGCCAGTAGTGGGCGACAGGGCGGAGAGACCCAGTACTTC	CASSGRQGGETQYF
TRBV5-4	TRBJ1-1	.	.	TGTGCCAGCAGCTTGGGCGGGAGGGGAGCTTTCTTT	CASSLGGRGAFF
TRBV2	TRBJ2-3	few	TRBD2	TGTGCCAGCAGTGATACCGGGACTAGAAGTCCCACAGATACGCAGTATTTT	CASSDTGTRSPTDTQYF
TRBV28	TRBJ2-3	.	TRBD2	TGTGCCAGCAGCCCGACTAGCGGGGGCACAGATACGCAGTATTTT	CASSPTSGGTDTQYF
TRBV9	TRBJ2-1	.	TRBD2	TGTGCCAGCAGCGTAGGCAGCGGGAGGGCCGGGGAGCAGTTCTTC	CASSVGSGRAGEQFF
TRBV28	TRBJ2-5	few	TRBD1	TGTGCCAGCAGACCAGGGGGCGAAGAGACCCAGTACTTC	CASRPGGEETQYF
TRBV27	TRBJ2-4	few	.	TGTGCAGCAGGGAAGGTTCAAAACATTCAGTACTTC	CAAGKVQNIQYF
TRBV5-1	TRBJ2-1	few	TRBD2	TGCGCCAGCAGCTTGCTAGCGGGAGCTAACAATGAGCAGTTCTTC	CASSLLAGANNEQFF
TRBV30	TRBJ1-1	few	.	TGTGCCTGGAGCCTAAGGACAGACACTGAAGCTTTCTTT	CAWSLRTDTEAFF
TRBV11-3	TRBJ2-1	.	.	TGTGCCAGCAGCCACCTCACGGACAATGAGCAGTTCTTC	CASSHLTDNEQFF
TRBV30	TRBJ1-2	once	TRBD1	TGTGCCAGATACAGGGGCCCCTTCGATGGCTACACCTTC	CARYRGPFDGYTF